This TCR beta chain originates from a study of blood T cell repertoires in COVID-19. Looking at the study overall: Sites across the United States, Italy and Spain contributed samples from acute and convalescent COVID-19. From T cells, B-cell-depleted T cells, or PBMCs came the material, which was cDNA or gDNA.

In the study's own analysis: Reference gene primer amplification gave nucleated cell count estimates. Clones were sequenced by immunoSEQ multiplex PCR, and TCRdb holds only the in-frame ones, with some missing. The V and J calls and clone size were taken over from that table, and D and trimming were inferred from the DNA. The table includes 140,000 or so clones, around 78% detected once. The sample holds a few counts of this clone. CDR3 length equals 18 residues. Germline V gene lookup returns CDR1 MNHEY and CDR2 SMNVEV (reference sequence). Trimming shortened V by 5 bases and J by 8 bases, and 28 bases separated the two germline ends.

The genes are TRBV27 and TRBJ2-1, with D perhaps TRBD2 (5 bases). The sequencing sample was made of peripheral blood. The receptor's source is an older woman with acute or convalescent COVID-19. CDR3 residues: CASSLIRVNGLLGHEQFF. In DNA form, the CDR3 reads TGTGCCAGCAGTCTAATCCGGGTCAATGGACTCCTCGGGCATGAGCAGTTCTTC.